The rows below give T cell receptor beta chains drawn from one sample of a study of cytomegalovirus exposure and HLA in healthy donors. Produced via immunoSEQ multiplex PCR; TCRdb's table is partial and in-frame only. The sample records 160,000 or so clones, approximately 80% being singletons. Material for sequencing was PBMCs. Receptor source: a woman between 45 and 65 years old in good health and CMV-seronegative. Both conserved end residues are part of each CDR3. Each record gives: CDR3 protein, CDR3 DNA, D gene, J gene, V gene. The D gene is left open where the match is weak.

CDR3aa: CASSRLGGSGELFF
CDR3nt: TGTGCCAGCAGCCGATTAGGAGGGAGCGGGGAGCTGTTTTTT
d_gene: NA
j_gene: TRBJ2-2
v_gene: TRBV7-2

CDR3aa: CASSLSHRVADEQFF
CDR3nt: TGTGCCAGCAGTTTATCACACAGGGTAGCTGATGAGCAGTTCTTC
d_gene: NA
j_gene: TRBJ2-1
v_gene: TRBV27

CDR3aa: CASSLDGGAGANVLTF
CDR3nt: TGTGCCAGCAGCTTAGATGGGGGGGCTGGGGCCAACGTCCTGACTTTC
d_gene: TRBD2
j_gene: TRBJ2-6
v_gene: TRBV11-2

CDR3aa: CAIRGSGSTDTQYF
CDR3nt: TGTGCCATCAGAGGCAGCGGGAGCACAGATACGCAGTATTTT
d_gene: NA
j_gene: TRBJ2-3
v_gene: TRBV10-3

CDR3aa: CASSQDPAETQYF
CDR3nt: TGTGCCAGCAGCCAAGATCCCGCGGAGACCCAGTACTTC
d_gene: NA
j_gene: TRBJ2-5
v_gene: TRBV4-2

CDR3aa: CASSLSLGGNPGNTIYF
CDR3nt: TGTGCCAGCAGTTTAAGTCTAGGTGGCAATCCTGGAAACACCATATATTTT
d_gene: NA
j_gene: TRBJ1-3
v_gene: TRBV27

CDR3aa: CASSLSPGGETQYF
CDR3nt: TGCGCCAGCAGCTTGAGTCCGGGTGGGGAGACCCAGTACTTC
d_gene: NA
j_gene: TRBJ2-5
v_gene: TRBV5-1

CDR3aa: CASSPSREYEQYF
CDR3nt: TGTGCCAGCTCACCATCGAGGGAGTACGAGCAGTACTTC
d_gene: NA
j_gene: TRBJ2-7
v_gene: TRBV18

CDR3aa: CASRTGLLDSPLHF
CDR3nt: TGTGCCAGTCGGACAGGCCTTTTGGATTCACCCCTCCACTTT
d_gene: TRBD1
j_gene: TRBJ1-6
v_gene: TRBV27

CDR3aa: CASSGLPVGGEQYF
CDR3nt: TGTGCCAGCAGTGGACTGCCGGTTGGGGGGGAGCAGTACTTC
d_gene: NA
j_gene: TRBJ2-7
v_gene: TRBV6-1

CDR3aa: CASRGQGASGTQYF
CDR3nt: TGTGCCAGCAGGGGACAGGGGGCTTCGGGGACCCAGTACTTC
d_gene: TRBD1
j_gene: TRBJ2-5
v_gene: TRBV6-5

CDR3aa: CASSPRRDIEALEQYF
CDR3nt: TGTGCCAGCAGCCCCCGCCGGGACATAGAAGCCCTCGAGCAGTACTTC
d_gene: NA
j_gene: TRBJ2-7
v_gene: TRBV7-2

CDR3aa: CASQRGAGLANEKLFF
CDR3nt: TGTGCCAGCCAAAGGGGAGCGGGACTAGCCAATGAAAAACTGTTTTTT
d_gene: NA
j_gene: TRBJ1-4
v_gene: TRBV7-9

CDR3aa: CASSETNSNQPQHF
CDR3nt: TGTGCCAGCAGCGAAACAAATAGCAATCAGCCCCAGCATTTT
d_gene: NA
j_gene: TRBJ1-5
v_gene: TRBV4-2

CDR3aa: CTAGTRLWREQFF
CDR3nt: TGTACCGCCGGGACACGTCTATGGCGGGAGCAGTTCTTC
d_gene: NA
j_gene: TRBJ2-1
v_gene: TRBV21-1